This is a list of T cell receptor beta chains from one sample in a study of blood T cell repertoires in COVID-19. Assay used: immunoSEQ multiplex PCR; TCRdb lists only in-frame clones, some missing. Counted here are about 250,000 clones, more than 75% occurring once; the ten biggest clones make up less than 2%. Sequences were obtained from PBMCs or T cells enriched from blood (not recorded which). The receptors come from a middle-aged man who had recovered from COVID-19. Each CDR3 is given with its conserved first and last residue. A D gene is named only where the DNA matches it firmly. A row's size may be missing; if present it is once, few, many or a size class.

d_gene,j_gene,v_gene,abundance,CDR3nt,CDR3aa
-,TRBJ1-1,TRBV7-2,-,TGTGCCAGCAGCCCCGAGGTCTCGGCAGGGCCCAACACTGAAGCTTTCTTT,CASSPEVSAGPNTEAFF
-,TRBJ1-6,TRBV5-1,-,TGCGCCAGCAGCCAGAACTATAATTCACCCCTCCACTTT,CASSQNYNSPLHF
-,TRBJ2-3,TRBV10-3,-,TGTGCCATCGGGGGCACCGTAAACACAGATACGCAGTATTTT,CAIGGTVNTDTQYF
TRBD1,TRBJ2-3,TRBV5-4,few,TGTGCCAGCGGGGGACCGGGACAGCTCACAGATACGCAGTATTTT,CASGGPGQLTDTQYF
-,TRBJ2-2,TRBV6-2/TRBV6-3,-,TGTGCCAGCAGTTCGAACGGCGGGGAGCTGTTTTTT,CASSSNGGELFF
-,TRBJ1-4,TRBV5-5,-,TGTGCCAGCAGCTTGGTTAGTGGGGCAGGGCCCCATTTT,CASSLVSGAGPHF
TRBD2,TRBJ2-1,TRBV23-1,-,TGCGCCAGCAGTCAATCGGCTGGCCGGGAGCGGGGGGCTTACAATGAGCAGTTCTTC,CASSQSAGRERGAYNEQFF
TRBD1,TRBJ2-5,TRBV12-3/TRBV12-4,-,TGTGCCAGCAGTTTAAGGGGGCGAGAGACCCAGTACTTC,CASSLRGRETQYF
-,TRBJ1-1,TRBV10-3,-,TGTGCCATCAGTGAAGGGCGATCGGGAGGGAGGACTGAAGCTTTCTTT,CAISEGRSGGRTEAFF
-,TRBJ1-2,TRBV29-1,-,TGCAGCGTTGAAGACGCTTGGGGACTAAGTGGCTACACCTTC,CSVEDAWGLSGYTF
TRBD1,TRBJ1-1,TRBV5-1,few,TGCGCCAGCAGCTCGGGGACAGGGCACACTGAAGCTTTCTTT,CASSSGTGHTEAFF
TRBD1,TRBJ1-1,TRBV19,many,TGTGCCAGTAGTCCAAACCGACAGGGAGAAGCTTTCTTT,CASSPNRQGEAFF
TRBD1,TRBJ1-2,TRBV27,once,TGTGCCAGCAGATCGGGACAGGGAGGCTATGGCTACACCTTC,CASRSGQGGYGYTF
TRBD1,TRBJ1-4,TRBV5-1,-,TGCGCCAGCAGCTTGGGTCAGGGGGCGGTGGCTAATGAAAAACTGTTTTTT,CASSLGQGAVANEKLFF
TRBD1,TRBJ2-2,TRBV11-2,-,TGTGCCAGCAGTCCAGACAGGGTCACGAGCTCCGGGGAGCTGTTTTTT,CASSPDRVTSSGELFF
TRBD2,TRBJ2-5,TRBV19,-,TGTGCCAGTAGTCCCACCTCAGCGGGGGCGGAGACCCAGTACTTC,CASSPTSAGAETQYF
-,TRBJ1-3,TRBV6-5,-,TGTGCCAGCAGTTACAGAACGGGGACTGGAAACACCATATATTTT,CASSYRTGTGNTIYF
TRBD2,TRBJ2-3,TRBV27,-,TGTGTCTCGGCGGGGGGGCTGGGCACAGATACGCAGTATTTT,CVSAGGLGTDTQYF
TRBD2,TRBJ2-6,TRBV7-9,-,TGTGCCAGCAGCAGACCCGGGACTAGTACTGGGGCCAACGTCCTGACTTTC,CASSRPGTSTGANVLTF
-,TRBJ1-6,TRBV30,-,TGTGCCTGGAGAGCGCAGTCTTCACCCCTCCACTTT,CAWRAQSSPLHF
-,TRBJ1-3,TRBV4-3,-,TGCGCCAGCAGCCAATCGATCGGTTGGGGGCGACCTGGAAACACCATATATTTT,CASSQSIGWGRPGNTIYF
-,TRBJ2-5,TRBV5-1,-,TGCGCCAGCGCCCGCCGCGGCGGACAAGAGACCCAGTACTTC,CASARRGGQETQYF
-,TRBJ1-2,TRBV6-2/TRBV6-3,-,TGTGCCAGCAGTATTCTAGCCACAACTGGGGGCTACACCTTC,CASSILATTGGYTF
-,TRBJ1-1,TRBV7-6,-,TGTGCCAGCAGCCGGGACATCCCAGGTGGCACTGAAGCTTTCTTT,CASSRDIPGGTEAFF
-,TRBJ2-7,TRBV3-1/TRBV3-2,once,TGTGCCAGCAGCCAAGAGGGAGGTTCCTACGAGCAGTACTTC,CASSQEGGSYEQYF
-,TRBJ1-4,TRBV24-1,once,TGTGCCACCAGTGATTTACGGAGCGGAAATGAAAAACTGTTTTTT,CATSDLRSGNEKLFF
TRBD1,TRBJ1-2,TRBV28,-,TGTGCCAGCAGTCCCCGGGACAGGGGTCCGGCTGGCTACACCTTC,CASSPRDRGPAGYTF
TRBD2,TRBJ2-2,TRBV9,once,TGTGCCAGCAGCGTCACTAGCGGGGGACCCACCGGGGAGCTGTTTTTT,CASSVTSGGPTGELFF
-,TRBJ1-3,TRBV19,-,TGTGCCACTAAGGAACAGAGCTCTGGAAACACCATATATTTT,CATKEQSSGNTIYF
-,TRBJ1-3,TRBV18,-,TGTGCCAGCTCACCCTCGGGGAGGGATGGAAACACCATATATTTT,CASSPSGRDGNTIYF
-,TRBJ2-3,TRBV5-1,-,TGCGCCAGCAGCTTGTATAGCTTCACAGATACGCAGTATTTT,CASSLYSFTDTQYF
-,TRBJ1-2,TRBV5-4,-,TGTGCCGGGGGGTCGGGAGGGACGGTAGGCTACACCTTC,CAGGSGGTVGYTF
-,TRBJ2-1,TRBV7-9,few,TGTGCCAGCAGCCCCTATAGCCAGGGAGGTCGGAATGAGCAGTTCTTC,CASSPYSQGGRNEQFF
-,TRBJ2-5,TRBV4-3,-,TGCGCCAGCAGCCAAGACGTAACCGGGTTCAGGGTTACCCAGTACTTC,CASSQDVTGFRVTQYF
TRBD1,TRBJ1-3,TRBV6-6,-,TGTGCCAGCAGTCGGGTGACAGGGGGTGCTGGAAACACCATATATTTT,CASSRVTGGAGNTIYF
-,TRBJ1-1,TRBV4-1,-,TGCGCCAGCAGCCACATTGGAGGCAGCCGTGAGGCTGAAGCTTTCTTT,CASSHIGGSREAEAFF
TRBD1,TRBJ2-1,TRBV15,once,TGTGCCACCAGCAGTACCCCAGGGACAGGGTCTGTCAATGAGCAGTTCTTC,CATSSTPGTGSVNEQFF
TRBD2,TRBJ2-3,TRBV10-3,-,TGTGCCATCAGTGAGTCTAAACTAGCGGCCGCTAGCACAGATACGCAGTATTTT,CAISESKLAAASTDTQYF
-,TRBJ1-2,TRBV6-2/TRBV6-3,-,TGTGCCAGCAGCCCCCGGCAGGGGGGCTACACCTTC,CASSPRQGGYTF
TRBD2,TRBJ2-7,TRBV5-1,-,TGCGCCAGCAGCGAGACTAGCGGGGATTCCTACGAGCAGTACTTC,CASSETSGDSYEQYF
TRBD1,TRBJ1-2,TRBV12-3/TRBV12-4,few,TGTGCCAGCAGTAGCCGACAGGGATCTGGCTACACCTTC,CASSSRQGSGYTF
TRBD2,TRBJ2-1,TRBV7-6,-,TGTGCCAGCAGCTTAGCTAGCGGGGCCATGGGTGAGCAGTTCTTC,CASSLASGAMGEQFF
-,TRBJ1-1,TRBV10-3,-,TGTGCCATCAGTGCGGGACAATACACTGAAGCTTTCTTT,CAISAGQYTEAFF
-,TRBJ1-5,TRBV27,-,TGTGCCAGCAGTTTAATCCCGACACCGGATCAGCCCCAGCATTTT,CASSLIPTPDQPQHF
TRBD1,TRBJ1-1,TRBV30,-,TGTGCCTGGAGTGCGGACAGGGGGCGGATTTTTGACACTGAAGCTTTCTTT,CAWSADRGRIFDTEAFF
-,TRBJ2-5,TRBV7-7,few,TGTGCTAGCACCCTGCTCGGACACGCAGGGGAGACCCAGTACTTC,CASTLLGHAGETQYF
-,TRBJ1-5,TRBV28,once,TGTGCCAGCAGTAAGGGGGGGGGAATGGGCAATCAGCCCCAGCATTTT,CASSKGGGMGNQPQHF
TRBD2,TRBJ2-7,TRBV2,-,TGTGCCAGCATGGTAAGGGAGGGGTACGAGCAGTACTTC,CASMVREGYEQYF
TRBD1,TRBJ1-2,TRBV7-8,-,TGTGCCAGCAGCCCGGTCGTCCGGACAGGGGGTCTTGGCTACACCTTC,CASSPVVRTGGLGYTF
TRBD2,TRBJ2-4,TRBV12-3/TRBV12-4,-,TGTGCCAGCAGTCCGCCGGGGGGGATTCAGTACTTC,CASSPPGGIQYF
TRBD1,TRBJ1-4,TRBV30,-,TGTGCCTGGAGGAACAGGGGGGGATCTCGGGTTGAAAAACTGTTTTTT,CAWRNRGGSRVEKLFF
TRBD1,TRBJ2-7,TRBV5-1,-,TGCGCCAGCAGCTTGACAGGGGCCGAGTACGAGCAGTACTTC,CASSLTGAEYEQYF
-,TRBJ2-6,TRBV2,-,TGTGCCAGCTCTGTACTTTCTGGGGCCAACGTCCTGACTTTC,CASSVLSGANVLTF
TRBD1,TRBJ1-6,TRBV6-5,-,TGTGCCAGCAGTTCCTGGACAGGGGGCAATAATTCACCCCTCCACTTT,CASSSWTGGNNSPLHF
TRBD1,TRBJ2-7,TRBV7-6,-,TGTGCCAGCAGCTTATTACCGGGACAGGAATACGAGCAGTACTTC,CASSLLPGQEYEQYF
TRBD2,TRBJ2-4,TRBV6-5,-,TGTGCCAGCAGTTACTCAGCGGGAGGGTCCAAAAACATTCAGTACTTC,CASSYSAGGSKNIQYF